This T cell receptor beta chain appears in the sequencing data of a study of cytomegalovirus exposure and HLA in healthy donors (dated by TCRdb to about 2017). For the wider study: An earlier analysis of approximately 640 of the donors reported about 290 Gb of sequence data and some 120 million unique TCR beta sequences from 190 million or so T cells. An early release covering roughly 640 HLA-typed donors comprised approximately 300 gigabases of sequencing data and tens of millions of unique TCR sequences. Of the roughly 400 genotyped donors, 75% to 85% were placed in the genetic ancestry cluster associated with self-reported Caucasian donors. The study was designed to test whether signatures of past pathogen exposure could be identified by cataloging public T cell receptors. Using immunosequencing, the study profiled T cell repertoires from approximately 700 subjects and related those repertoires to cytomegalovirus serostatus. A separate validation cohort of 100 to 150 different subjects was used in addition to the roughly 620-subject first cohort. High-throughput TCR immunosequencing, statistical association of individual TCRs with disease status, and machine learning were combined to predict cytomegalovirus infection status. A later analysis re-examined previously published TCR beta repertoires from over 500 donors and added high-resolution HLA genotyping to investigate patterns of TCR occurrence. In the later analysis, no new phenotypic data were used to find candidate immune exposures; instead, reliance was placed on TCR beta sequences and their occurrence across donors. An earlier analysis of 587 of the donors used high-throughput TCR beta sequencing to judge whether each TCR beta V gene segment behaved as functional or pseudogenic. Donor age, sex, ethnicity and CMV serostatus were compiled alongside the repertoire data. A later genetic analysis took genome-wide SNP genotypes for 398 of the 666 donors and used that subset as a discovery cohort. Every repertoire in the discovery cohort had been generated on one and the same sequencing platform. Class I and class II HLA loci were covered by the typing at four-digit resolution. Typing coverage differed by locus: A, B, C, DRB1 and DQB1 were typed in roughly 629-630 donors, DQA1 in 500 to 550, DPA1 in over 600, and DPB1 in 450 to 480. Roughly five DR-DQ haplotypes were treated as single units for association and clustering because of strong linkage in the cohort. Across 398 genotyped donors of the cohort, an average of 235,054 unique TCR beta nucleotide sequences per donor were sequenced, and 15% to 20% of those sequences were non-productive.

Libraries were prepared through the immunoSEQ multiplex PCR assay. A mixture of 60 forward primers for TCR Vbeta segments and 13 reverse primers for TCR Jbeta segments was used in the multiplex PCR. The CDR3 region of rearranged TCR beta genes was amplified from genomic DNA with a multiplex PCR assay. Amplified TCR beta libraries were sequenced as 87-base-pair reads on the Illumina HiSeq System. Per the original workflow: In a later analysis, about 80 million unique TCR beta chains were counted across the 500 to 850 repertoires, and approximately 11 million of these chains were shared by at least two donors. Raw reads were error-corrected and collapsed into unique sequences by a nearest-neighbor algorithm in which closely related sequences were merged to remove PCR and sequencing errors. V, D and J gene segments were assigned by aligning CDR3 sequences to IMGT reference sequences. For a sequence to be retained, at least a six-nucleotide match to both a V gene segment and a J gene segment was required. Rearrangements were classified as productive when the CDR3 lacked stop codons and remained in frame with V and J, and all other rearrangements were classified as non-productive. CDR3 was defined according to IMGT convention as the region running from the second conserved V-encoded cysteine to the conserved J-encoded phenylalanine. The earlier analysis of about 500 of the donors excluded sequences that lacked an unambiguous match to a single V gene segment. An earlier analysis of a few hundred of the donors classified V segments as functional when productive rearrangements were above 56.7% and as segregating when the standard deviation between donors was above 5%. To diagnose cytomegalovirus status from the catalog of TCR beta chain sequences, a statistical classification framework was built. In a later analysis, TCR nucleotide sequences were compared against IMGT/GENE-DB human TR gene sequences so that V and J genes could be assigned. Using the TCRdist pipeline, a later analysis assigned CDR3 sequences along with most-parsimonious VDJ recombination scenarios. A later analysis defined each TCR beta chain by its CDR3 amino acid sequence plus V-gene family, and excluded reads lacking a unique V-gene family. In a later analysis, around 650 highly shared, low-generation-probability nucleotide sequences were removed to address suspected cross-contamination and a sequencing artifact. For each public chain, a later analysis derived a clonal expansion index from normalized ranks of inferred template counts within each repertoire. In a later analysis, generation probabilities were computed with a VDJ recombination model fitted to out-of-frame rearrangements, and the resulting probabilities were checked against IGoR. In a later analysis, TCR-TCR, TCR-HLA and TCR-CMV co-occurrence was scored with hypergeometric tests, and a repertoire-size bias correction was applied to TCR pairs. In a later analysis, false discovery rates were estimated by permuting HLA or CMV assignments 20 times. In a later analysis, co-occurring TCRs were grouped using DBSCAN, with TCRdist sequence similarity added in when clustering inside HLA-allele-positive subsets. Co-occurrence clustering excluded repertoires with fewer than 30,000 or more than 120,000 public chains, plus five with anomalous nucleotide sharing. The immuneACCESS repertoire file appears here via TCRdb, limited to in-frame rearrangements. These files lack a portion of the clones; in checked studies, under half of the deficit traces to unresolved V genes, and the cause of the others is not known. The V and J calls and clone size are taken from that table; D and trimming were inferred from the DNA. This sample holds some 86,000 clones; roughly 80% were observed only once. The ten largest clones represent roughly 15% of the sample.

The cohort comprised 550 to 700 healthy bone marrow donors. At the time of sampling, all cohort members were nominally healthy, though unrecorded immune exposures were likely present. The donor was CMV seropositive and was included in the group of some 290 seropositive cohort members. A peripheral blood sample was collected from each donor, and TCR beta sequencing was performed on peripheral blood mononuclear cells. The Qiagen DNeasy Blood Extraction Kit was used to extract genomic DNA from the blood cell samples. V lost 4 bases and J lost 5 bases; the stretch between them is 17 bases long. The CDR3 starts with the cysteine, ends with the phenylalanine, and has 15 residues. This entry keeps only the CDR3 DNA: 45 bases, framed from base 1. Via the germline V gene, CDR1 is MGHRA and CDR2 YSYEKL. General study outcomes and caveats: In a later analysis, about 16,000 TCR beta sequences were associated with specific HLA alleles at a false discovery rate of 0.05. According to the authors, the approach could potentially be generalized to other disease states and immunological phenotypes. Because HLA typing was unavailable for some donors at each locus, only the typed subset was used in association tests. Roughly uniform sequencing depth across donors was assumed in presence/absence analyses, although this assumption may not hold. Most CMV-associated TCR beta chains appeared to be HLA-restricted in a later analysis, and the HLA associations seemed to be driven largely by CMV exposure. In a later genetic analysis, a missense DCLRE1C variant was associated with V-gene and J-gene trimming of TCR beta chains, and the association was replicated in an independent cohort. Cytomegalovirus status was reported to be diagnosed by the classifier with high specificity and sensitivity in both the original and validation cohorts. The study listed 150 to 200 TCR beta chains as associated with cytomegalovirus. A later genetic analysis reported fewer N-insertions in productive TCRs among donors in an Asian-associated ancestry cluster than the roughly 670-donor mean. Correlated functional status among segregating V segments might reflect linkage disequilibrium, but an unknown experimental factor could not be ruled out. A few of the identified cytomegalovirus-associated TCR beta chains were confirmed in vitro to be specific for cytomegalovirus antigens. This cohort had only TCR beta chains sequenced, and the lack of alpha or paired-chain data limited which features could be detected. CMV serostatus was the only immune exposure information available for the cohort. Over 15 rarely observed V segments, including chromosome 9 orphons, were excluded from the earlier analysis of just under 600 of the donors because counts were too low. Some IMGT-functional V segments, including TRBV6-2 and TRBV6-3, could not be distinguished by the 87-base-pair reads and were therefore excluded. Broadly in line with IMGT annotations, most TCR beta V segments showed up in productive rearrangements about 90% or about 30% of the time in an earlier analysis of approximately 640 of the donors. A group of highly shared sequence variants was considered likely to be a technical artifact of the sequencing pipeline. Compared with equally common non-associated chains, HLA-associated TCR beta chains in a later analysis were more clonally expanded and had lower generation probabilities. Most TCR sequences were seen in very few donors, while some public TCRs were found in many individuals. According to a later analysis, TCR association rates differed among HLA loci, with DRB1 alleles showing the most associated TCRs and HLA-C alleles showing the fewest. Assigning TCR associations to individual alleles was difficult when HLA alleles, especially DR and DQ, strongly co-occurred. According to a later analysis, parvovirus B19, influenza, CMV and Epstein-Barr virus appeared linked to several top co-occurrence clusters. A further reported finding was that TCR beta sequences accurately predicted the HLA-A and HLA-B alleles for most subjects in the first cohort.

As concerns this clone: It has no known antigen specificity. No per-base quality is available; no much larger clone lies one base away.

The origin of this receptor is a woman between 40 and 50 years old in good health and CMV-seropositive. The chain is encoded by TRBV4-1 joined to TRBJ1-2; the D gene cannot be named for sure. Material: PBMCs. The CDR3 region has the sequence CASSRLERPDYGYTF. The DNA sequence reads TGCGCCAGCAGCCGGCTAGAAAGGCCGGATTATGGCTACACCTTC.